Below, one T cell receptor beta chain is given with its context. In its sample, this clonotype was seen a few times. Its antigen is still unknown. The sample holds no much larger clone one base away, and base qualities are not on file. The CDR3 covers 13 residues, taking in both the cysteine and the phenylalanine. This entry keeps only the CDR3 DNA: 39 bases, framed from base 1. The junction shows trimming of 5 bases on V and 6 bases on J, plus 13 bases between the germline ends. In the germline V gene (reference sequence), CDR1 corresponds to SEHNR and CDR2 to FQNEAQ. The approximately 41 donors, aged 6 to 90 years, were systemically healthy Caucasian individuals from Russia. Each donor gave 8 to 10 milliliters of peripheral blood, collected into EDTA-treated Vacutainer tubes. Ficoll-Paque density-gradient centrifugation was used to isolate PBMCs, with at least 7 million obtained per sample. Trizol reagent was used to extract total RNA from PBMCs, with at least 6 micrograms per sample. Naive CD45RAhigh/CD27high T cell percentages were measured by flow cytometry on a PBMC aliquot from every donor.

Library construction relied on 5' RACE. The reads were generated on an Illumina HiSeq 2500. The second PCR ran for about 6 to 12 cycles and used a J-beta primer mix along with a sample-barcoded 5' primer. A template-switch 5' adaptor carrying 12 random nucleotides introduced a unique molecular identifier onto each TCR beta cDNA molecule. Each sample yielded at least 2.5 million CDR3-containing paired-end reads. First-strand cDNA was synthesized from all RNA with the Mint cDNA synthesis kit, primed by a TRBC-specific oligonucleotide. All cDNA was treated with uracil-DNA glycosylase and then went through a first 18-cycle PCR with the universal primers M1SS and BC2_uni_R. As for the original processing: Each sample was normalized by randomly selecting 1 million high-quality reads, each carrying a distinct molecular identifier. Reads with shared molecular identifiers were discarded instead of being binned into consensus sequences. CDR3 identification, clonotype clustering and error correction used MiTCR with a Q25 quality threshold and the strictest error-elimination algorithm. A nonparametric unseen species model with Euler transformation was used to estimate a lower bound on total TCR beta diversity. TCRdb trimmed public reads at Q25 via fastp, called clones via MiXCR and kept in-frame beta chains. CDR3 protein sequences are deduplicated, and each keeps its most common genes and DNA. None of the V and J calls come from the authors' own analysis; TCRdb made them. The sample has about 670,000 distinct CDR3 sequences on record, approximately 40% of them singletons. Roughly 30% of the sample comes from the top ten.

The sample comes from a study of blood T cells in healthy people across ages (dated by TCRdb to 2014 to 2015). The study in broad terms: In model experiments, template switching captured about one uniquely barcoded TCR beta cDNA molecule for every two T cells. To track age-related changes in TCR beta repertoire diversity, the study relied on deep sequencing normalized with unique cDNA molecular identifiers. Two additional independent replicas of 1 million unique cDNA reads from the same blood draw were analyzed for two donors (one aged 18 to 29 and one aged 80 or older). The donors were split into four age groups: young (average 16 years), middle-aged (about 40), aged (roughly 65) and long-lived (82). Donors of different ages were randomly distributed across sequencing lanes to avoid experimental bias. Findings and caveats that apply to the study as a whole: Compared with the aged group, the long-lived group had more naive CD4+ T cells, fewer expanded clones and increased TCR diversity, suggesting age selection. Because donor CMV infection status was unknown, age-related changes in expanded clonotypes were potentially confounded. Conclusive comparison of naive and antigen-experienced compartments was prevented by the profiling of bulk unsorted PBMCs. Estimates of total diversity from one million sequenced T cells were regarded as lower bounds and underestimates. As age increased, observed TCR beta diversity per million T cells dropped in a roughly linear way, and a significant reduction was already evident by age about 40. Observed TCR beta diversity correlated strongly with the percentage of naive T cells measured by flow cytometry.

The sequenced material came from blood. This receptor was taken from an older man in good health. This sequence uses TRBV7-9 and TRBJ1-2; TRBD1 is a possible D gene, resting on 5 matching bases. CDR3 protein: CASSGAGTDGYTF. In nucleotide form, the sequence is TGTGCCAGCAGCGGAGCCGGGACGGATGGCTACACCTTC.